This T cell receptor beta chain was observed in a study of molecular identifiers for immune sequencing clone quantification. This clonotype has a handful of counts. Germline V gene lookup returns CDR1 KGHDR and CDR2 SFDVKD. Trimming removed 4 bases at V and 0 bases at J, with 9 bases between. The CDR3 extends over 14 amino acids. TCRdb called the PCR reads again in MiXCR, with one record for every CDR3 protein. The table shows hundreds of thousands of distinct CDR3 sequences, with 25% occurring only once. The clonotype comes from a human donor in good health. Some libraries in this study had Jurkat cell RNA spiked in. Material for sequencing was naive CD8+ T cells from blood, with Jurkat cell RNA spiked in. Subset in this sample: FACS-sorted CD8+CD4-CCR7+CD45RA+ naive T cells. The chain recombines TRBV24-1 with TRBJ2-7, with TRBD2 as a possible D gene (5 bases). CDR3 in DNA: TGTGCCACCAGTGAAGCGGATAGCTCCTACGAGCAGTACTTC. Translation: CATSEADSSYEQYF.